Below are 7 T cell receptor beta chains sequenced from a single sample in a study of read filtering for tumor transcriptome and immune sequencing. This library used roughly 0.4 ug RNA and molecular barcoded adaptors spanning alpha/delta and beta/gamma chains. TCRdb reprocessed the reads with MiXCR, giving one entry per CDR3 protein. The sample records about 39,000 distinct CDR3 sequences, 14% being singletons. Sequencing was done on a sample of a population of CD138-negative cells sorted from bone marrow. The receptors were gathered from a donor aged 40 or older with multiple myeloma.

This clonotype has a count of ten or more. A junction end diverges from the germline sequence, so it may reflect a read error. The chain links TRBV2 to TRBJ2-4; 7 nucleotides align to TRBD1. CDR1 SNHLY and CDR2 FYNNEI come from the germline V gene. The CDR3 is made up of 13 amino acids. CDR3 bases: TGTGCCAGCAGCGAAGCAAGGGACAGCATTCAGTACTTC. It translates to CASSEARDSIQYF.

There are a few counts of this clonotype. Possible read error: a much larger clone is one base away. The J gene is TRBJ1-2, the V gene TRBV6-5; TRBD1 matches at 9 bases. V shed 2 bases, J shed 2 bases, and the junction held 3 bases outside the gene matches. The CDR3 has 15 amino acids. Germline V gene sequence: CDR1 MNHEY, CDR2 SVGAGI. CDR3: CASSYKTGGNYGYTF. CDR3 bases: TGTGCCAGCAGTTACAAGACAGGGGGGAACTATGGCTACACCTTC.

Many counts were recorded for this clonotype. The CDR3 protein is CASSFGTGPPDQPQHF. The CDR3, as DNA: TGTGCCAGCAGTTTCGGGACAGGGCCACCGGATCAGCCCCAGCATTTT. The chain carries TRBV2 and TRBJ1-5; 9 bases are a match to TRBD1. The V and J ends lost 5 bases and 5 bases, in that order; junction bases with no gene match: 10. From germline, CDR1 is SNHLY and CDR2 FYNNEI. CDR3 size: 16 residues.

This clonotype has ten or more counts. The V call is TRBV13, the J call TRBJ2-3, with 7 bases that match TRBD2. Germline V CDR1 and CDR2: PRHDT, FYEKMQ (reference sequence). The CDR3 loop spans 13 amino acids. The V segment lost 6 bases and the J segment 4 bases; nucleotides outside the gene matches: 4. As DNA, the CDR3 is TGTGCCAGCAGTCGACTAGCATCAGATACGCAGTATTTT. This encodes CASSRLASDTQYF.

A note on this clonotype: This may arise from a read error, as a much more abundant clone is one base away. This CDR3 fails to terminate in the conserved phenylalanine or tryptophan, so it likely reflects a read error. CDR3 loop: CASSSWRVTEAFL. In nucleotides, the CDR3 is TGTGCCAGCAGCTCCTGGCGGGTGACTGAAGCTTTCCTT. V gene TRBV11-2 combines with J gene TRBJ1-1; no firm D call. The germline V and J ends were trimmed by 4 bases and 5 bases, with 11 bases remaining between them. CDR3 length: 13 residues. Germline assignment: CDR1 SGHAT and CDR2 FQNNGV.

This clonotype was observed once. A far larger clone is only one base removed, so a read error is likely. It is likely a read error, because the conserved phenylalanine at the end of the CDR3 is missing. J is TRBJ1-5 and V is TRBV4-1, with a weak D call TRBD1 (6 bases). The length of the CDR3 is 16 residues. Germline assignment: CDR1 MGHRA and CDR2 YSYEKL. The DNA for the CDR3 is TGTGCCAGCAGCCCCTCGGGGAGGGGGGTCAATCAGCCCCAGCATCTT. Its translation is CASSPSGRGVNQPQHL.

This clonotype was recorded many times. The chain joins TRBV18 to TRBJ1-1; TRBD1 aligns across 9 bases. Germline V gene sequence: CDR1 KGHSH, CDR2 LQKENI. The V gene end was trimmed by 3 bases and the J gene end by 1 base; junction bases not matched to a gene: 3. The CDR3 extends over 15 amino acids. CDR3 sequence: CASSPRTGANTEAFF. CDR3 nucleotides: TGTGCCAGCTCACCTCGGACAGGGGCGAACACTGAAGCTTTCTTT.